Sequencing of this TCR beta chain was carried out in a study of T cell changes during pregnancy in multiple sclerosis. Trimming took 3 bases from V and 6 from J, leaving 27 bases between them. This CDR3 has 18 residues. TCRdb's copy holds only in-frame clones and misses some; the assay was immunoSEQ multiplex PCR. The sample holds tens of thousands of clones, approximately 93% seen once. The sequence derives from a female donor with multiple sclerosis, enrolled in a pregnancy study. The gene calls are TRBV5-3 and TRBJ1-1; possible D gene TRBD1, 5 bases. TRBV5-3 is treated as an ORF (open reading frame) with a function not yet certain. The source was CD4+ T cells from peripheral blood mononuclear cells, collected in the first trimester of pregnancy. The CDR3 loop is CARSYLRSGSWGRPEAFF. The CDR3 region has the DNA TGTGCCAGAAGCTATCTGCGATCGGGGAGCTGGGGGAGGCCTGAAGCTTTCTTT.